This T cell receptor beta chain was retrieved from a study of OX40 agonist ivuxolimab in advanced cancers. About the research overall: Patients received the agonistic anti-OX40 (CD134) antibody ivuxolimab. Eligibility rules accepted prior anti-PD-1, anti-PD-L1 or anti-CTLA-4 therapy, and under 45% had some. Partial response was recorded in three patients: one hepatocellular carcinoma and two cutaneous melanoma cases.

Germline V gives CDR1 WNHNN, CDR2 SYGVQD (reference sequence). The CDR3 loop spans 16 amino acids. V was trimmed by 0 bases and J by 5 bases, leaving 17 bases between them. The investigators sampled blood at baseline, at cycle 4 day 1, and at cycle 7 day 1. TCRdb's copy holds only in-frame clones and misses some; the assay was immunoSEQ multiplex PCR. The sample carries about 28,000 clones, almost 85% recorded once. This material consisted of CD4+ or CD8+ T cells sorted from blood, taken in a trial of the OX40 agonist ivuxolimab. V gene TRBV10-1 combines with J gene TRBJ2-7; no definite D call. This clonotype was obtained from an adult with an advanced solid tumor such as melanoma, head and neck, liver or kidney cancer. The CDR3 region has the DNA TGCGCCAGCAGTGAGTCGATGTCGTTCGGGTTCGACGAGCAGTACTTC. Translating it yields CASSESMSFGFDEQYF.